This TCR beta chain was found in a study of T-cell memory formation after mild COVID-19. At the level of the study: Largely, TCR clusters stayed within a single donor.

V lost 6 bases and J lost 2; bases outside the gene matches: 15. This CDR3 comprises 19 residues. Overall study findings and caveats: SARS-CoV-2 specificity of second-wave clones peaking day 37 was unconfirmed.

This clonotype has only a few counts. Its antigen remains unidentified. Each CDR3 protein is one row after TCRdb ran MiXCR on the 5' RACE reads. The sample lists over 350,000 distinct CDR3 sequences, 15% to 20% occurring once. This sequence was found in a man between 18 and 29 years old who had mild COVID-19 (a few samples of this study predate the infection). Cell type and time point are not known. The rearrangement joins TRBV12-3 or TRBV12-4 to TRBJ2-1, with TRBD2 matching 11 bases. The sample consisted of PBMCs or a T cell subset sorted from them (not recorded which). This CDR3 is CASSRALTSGGKTYNEQFF. CDR3 nucleotide sequence: TGTGCCAGCAGCCGCGCACTTACTAGCGGGGGCAAGACCTACAATGAGCAGTTCTTC.